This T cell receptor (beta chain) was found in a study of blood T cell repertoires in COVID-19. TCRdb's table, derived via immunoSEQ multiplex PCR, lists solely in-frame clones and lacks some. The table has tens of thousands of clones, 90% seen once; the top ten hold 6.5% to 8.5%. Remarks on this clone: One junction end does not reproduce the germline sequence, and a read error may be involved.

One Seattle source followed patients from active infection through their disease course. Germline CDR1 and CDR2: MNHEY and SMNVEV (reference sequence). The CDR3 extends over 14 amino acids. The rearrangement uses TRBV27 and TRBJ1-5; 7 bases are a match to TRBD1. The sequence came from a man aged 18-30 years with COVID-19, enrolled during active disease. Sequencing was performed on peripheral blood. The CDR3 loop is CASSLDRANRPQHF. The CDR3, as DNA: TGTGCCAGCAGTTTAGACAGGGCGAATCGGCCCCAGCATTTT.